Described below is a single TCR beta chain sequence and its context. Antigen unknown. The method was immunoSEQ multiplex PCR; TCRdb's version includes in-frame clones alone and lacks a portion of them. Of about 140,000 clones listed, around 78% are singletons. CDR3 length: 14 amino acids. CDR1 is SQVTM, CDR2 ANQGSEA, per germline. V was shortened by 2 bases and J by 8 bases, with 13 bases between the two germline ends. Described time point: baseline pretreatment blood. The treatment is: 15 Gy SBRT to primary tumor, nephrectomy 4 weeks later. Serial blood draws occurred at baseline and 2 and 4 weeks post-SBRT. Clear cell pathology was present in this patient's renal cell carcinoma. The data were obtained in a study of radiation and T cells in renal cell carcinoma. Overall study context: Nephrectomy followed 15 Gy stereotactic body radiation by 4 weeks. Study findings and constraints: Baseline intratumoral clonotype presence is unknown without pretreatment biopsies.

Sequencing used blood, obtained from a patient whose treatment included radiotherapy and nephrectomy. This receptor was identified in a woman aged 45 to 65 with renal cell carcinoma. The V call is TRBV29-1, the J call TRBJ1-6; D may be TRBD1 (6 bases). CDR3 sequence reads: CSVENRAADSPLHF. The CDR3 coding sequence is TGCAGCGTTGAAAACAGGGCGGCTGATTCACCCCTCCACTTT.